The 30 T cell receptor beta chains below were found in one sample sequenced in a study of blood T cell repertoires in COVID-19 (dated by TCRdb to 2018 to 2020). Library preparation was by the immunoSEQ multiplex PCR assay. TCRdb obtained this table from immuneACCESS and retained in-frame rearrangements with V and J assigned. These tables miss some clones; where compared with another copy, unresolved V genes account for less than half of the shortfall, and the remainder is unexplained. The sample records about 380,000 clones, around 89% of which are singletons. Roughly 1.2% of the sample belongs to the ten largest clones. The sample was PBMCs or T cells enriched from blood (not recorded which). These receptors originate from a woman aged 18-35 years who had recovered from COVID-19.

The CDR3 DNA follows: TGCGCCAGCAGCCGGACTAGCGGGGGGGAAGAGACCCAGTACTTC. Translated: CASSRTSGGEETQYF. This chain uses TRBV5-1 with TRBJ2-5; 15 bases are a match to TRBD2. The germline gives CDR1 SGHRS, CDR2 YFSETQ. This CDR3 region has 15 residues. V shed 4 bases, J shed 3 bases, and the junction held 1 base outside the gene matches.

This clone was counted a single time. V usage is TRBV11-2 and J usage is TRBJ1-2; D remains unclear. This CDR3 is 12 amino acids long. CDR1 and CDR2 from the germline V gene are SGHAT and FQNNGV. V was cut by 6 bases and J by 4 bases, with 9 bases left in between. The CDR3 region is CASRSSPYGYTF. In DNA form, the CDR3 reads TGTGCCAGCAGGTCTTCCCCCTATGGCTACACCTTC.

This clone is a singleton in its sample. The chain couples TRBV28 to TRBJ1-5; 9 bases are a match to TRBD1. This CDR3 region has 15 residues. Trimming cost V 6 bases and J 3 bases; bases outside gene matches: 6. CDR1 and CDR2 from the germline V gene are MDHEN and SYDVKM. The CDR3 region is CASSRTGGYNQPQHF. CDR3 sequence (DNA): TGTGCCAGCAGCCGTACAGGGGGCTACAATCAGCCCCAGCATTTT.

The J gene is TRBJ1-5, the V gene TRBV21-1; the D call in the table, TRBD1, was not verified against the DNA. TRBV21-1 represents a pseudogene. The CDR3 contains 15 residues. The CDR3 spells CASSEGRGGDQPQHF. The CDR3 region has the DNA TGTGCCAGCAGCGAAGGCAGGGGCGGCGATCAGCCCCAGCATTTT.

The chain links TRBV3-1 (or the pseudogene TRBV3-2) to TRBJ1-1; D unclear. V dropped 1 base and J dropped 8 bases, with 8 bases sitting between them. CDR3 length: 12 amino acids. The germline V gene has CDR1 LGHDT and CDR2 YNNKEL (reference sequence). CDR3 nucleotide sequence: TGTGCCAGCAGCCAAGGGTGGGAGGAAGCTTTCTTT. Protein: CASSQGWEEAFF.

The chain uses TRBV12-5 and TRBJ2-3, with D perhaps matching TRBD1 (7 bases). CDR3 length: 18 residues. V dropped 2 bases and J dropped 6 bases, with 24 bases sitting between them. The germline V gene encodes CDR1 LGHNT and CDR2 FRNRAP. The CDR3 here is CASGLTRTGARRGDTQYF. In DNA form, the CDR3 reads TGTGCTAGTGGTTTGACCCGTACAGGGGCCCGACGGGGGGATACGCAGTATTTT. Filled out from reference TRBV12-5 and TRBJ2-3, the complete variable domain reads DARVTQTPRHKVTEMGQEVTMRCQPILGHNTVFWYRQTMMQGLELLAYFRNRAPLDDSGMPKDRFSAEMPDATLATLKIQPSEPRDSAVYFCASGLTRTGARRGDTQYFGPGTRLTVL.

J is TRBJ2-1 and V is TRBV2, with 7 bases matching TRBD2. With 0 bases clipped from V and 10 bases from J, the junction kept 15 bases outside the gene matches. Germline V gene sequence: CDR1 SNHLY, CDR2 FYNNEI. The CDR3 contains 17 residues. The CDR3 here is CASSEAPPGGELGEQFF. In DNA form, the CDR3 reads TGTGCCAGCAGTGAAGCCCCCCCGGGGGGAGAACTCGGGGAGCAGTTCTTC.

This chain joins TRBV18 and TRBJ2-1; D ambiguous. V lost 0 bases, J lost 6 bases, and 12 bases lay in between. This CDR3 has 15 residues. Germline CDR1 KGHSH, CDR2 LQKENI. CDR3 in DNA: TGTGCCAGCTCACCACCGTTCGGTGCACTCAATGAGCAGTTCTTC. Its translation: CASSPPFGALNEQFF.

V usage is TRBV4-3 and J usage is TRBJ2-1; D call uncertain. With 4 bases removed from V and 3 bases from J, the gap between germline ends came to 7 bases. This CDR3 has 13 amino acids. Germline V CDR1 and CDR2: LGHNA, YSLEER. The CDR3 nucleotides are TGCGCCAGCAGCCTTTCGGTCTACAATGAGCAGTTCTTC. Protein product: CASSLSVYNEQFF.

V and J are TRBV7-9 and TRBJ2-2; D remains ambiguous. The V gene lost 2 bases and the J gene lost 0 bases, with 7 bases spanning the gap. The CDR3 has 15 amino acids. The germline V gene encodes CDR1 SEHNR and CDR2 FQNEAQ (reference sequence). The CDR3 loop is CASSLLDTNTGELFF. CDR3 nucleotide sequence: TGTGCCAGCAGCTTACTCGACACGAACACCGGGGAGCTGTTTTTT.

This chain connects TRBV5-8 to TRBJ1-5; D perhaps matches TRBD1 (5 bases). V lost 4 bases and J lost 4, with 21 bases in between. This CDR3 spans 17 amino acids. Germline loops: CDR1 SGHTS, CDR2 YDEGEE. The CDR3 spells CASSLLGRANTNQPQHF. The CDR3, as DNA: TGTGCCAGCAGCCTCCTCGGCAGGGCCAACACAAATCAGCCCCAGCATTTT.

The chain has TRBV19 and TRBJ1-2; weak D call: TRBD1 (6 bases). Per the germline V gene, CDR1 is LNHDA and CDR2 is SQIVND (reference sequence). The V end lost 4 bases, the J end lost 8 bases, and 17 bases lay between the germline ends. This CDR3 is built from 14 residues. The CDR3 sequence: CASSKVGQSAGYTF. The CDR3 region has the DNA TGTGCCAGTAGTAAGGTCGGACAGTCAGCCGGCTACACCTTC.

In nucleotides, the CDR3 is TGTGCCAGCAGTCGGCAGGGGGAAAGAGGCTCACCCCTCCACTTT. The encoded protein is CASSRQGERGSPLHF. The V gene is TRBV7-9, the J gene TRBJ1-6, with 7 bases aligning to TRBD1. Germline V gene sequence: CDR1 SEHNR, CDR2 FQNEAQ (reference sequence). This CDR3 has 15 amino acids. The V segment lost 6 bases and the J segment 10 bases; nucleotides outside the gene matches: 12.

This chain connects TRBV7-9 to TRBJ2-1, with 8 positions matching TRBD1. Germline lookup yields CDR1 SEHNR and CDR2 FQNEAQ (reference sequence). This CDR3 has 16 amino acids. The junction had 9 bases not matched to a gene; V was cut back by 1 base and J by 7 bases. The CDR3 loop reads CASSLGRTGLGNEQFF. The CDR3 DNA reads TGTGCCAGCAGCTTAGGACGGACAGGGCTGGGGAATGAGCAGTTCTTC.

V gene TRBV9 combines with J gene TRBJ1-3, with D uncertain. The length of the CDR3 is 16 residues. In germline, CDR1 is SGDLS, CDR2 YYNGEE. The germline V and J ends were trimmed by 0 bases and 0 bases, with 10 bases remaining between them. The CDR3 sequence: CASSVELSGSGNTIYF. The CDR3, as DNA: TGTGCCAGCAGCGTAGAACTCTCGGGCTCTGGAAACACCATATATTTT.

The J gene is TRBJ2-5, the V gene TRBV12-3 or TRBV12-4, with a possible D match to TRBD1 (5 bases). The CDR3 spans 13 residues. Trimming removed 4 bases at V and 4 bases at J, with 10 bases between. The CDR3 here is CASSSGRVETQYF. Here the CDR3 DNA reads TGTGCCAGCAGTTCTGGCAGGGTAGAGACCCAGTACTTC.

The chain links TRBV9 to TRBJ2-7; TRBD2 is a possible D gene (6 bases). The CDR3 covers 16 residues. Germline lookup yields CDR1 SGDLS and CDR2 YYNGEE. Between the trimmed V and J ends, which lost 0 bases and 1 base, there was a span of 14 bases. CDR3 in amino acids: CASSVDGGGASYEQYF. In DNA, the CDR3 is TGTGCCAGCAGCGTAGACGGTGGCGGGGCTTCCTACGAGCAGTACTTC. The whole variable domain, remainder taken from reference TRBV9 and TRBJ2-7, is DSGVTQTPKHLITATGQRVTLRCSPRSGDLSVYWYQQSLDQGLQFLIQYYNGEERAKGNILERFSAQQFPDLHSELNLSSLELGDSALYFCASSVDGGGASYEQYFGPGTRLTVT.

This chain joins TRBV6-1 and TRBJ1-5; D remains unclear. V was shortened by 1 base and J by 5 bases, with 6 bases between the two germline ends. From germline, CDR1 is MNHNS and CDR2 SASEGT. The CDR3 spans 13 residues. CDR3 protein: CASSEGTHQPQHF. CDR3 coding DNA: TGTGCCAGCAGTGAAGGGACTCATCAGCCCCAGCATTTT.

The V gene is TRBV5-5, the J gene TRBJ1-3; D may be TRBD1 (5 bases). V was cut by 7 bases and J by 2 bases, with 16 bases left in between. Germline CDR1 SGHKS, CDR2 YYEKEE (reference sequence). This CDR3 has 15 amino acids. CDR3 sequence: CASEDKPRAGNTIYF. The CDR3 DNA is TGTGCCAGCGAAGACAAACCCAGGGCTGGAAACACCATATATTTT.

The J gene is TRBJ2-7, the V gene TRBV9; no definite D call. The CDR3 has 13 amino acids. Trimming left V 0 bases short and J 5 bases short, with 9 bases between. CDR1 is SGDLS and CDR2 is YYNGEE in the germline V gene. CDR3 in amino acids: CASSVGGADEQYF. The DNA of the CDR3 is TGTGCCAGCAGCGTAGGAGGAGCCGACGAGCAGTACTTC.

The rearrangement links TRBV7-3 to TRBJ1-6; weak D call: TRBD1 (6 bases). The V gene lost 0 bases and the J gene lost 7 bases, with 10 bases spanning the gap. The germline V gene has CDR1 SGHTA and CDR2 FQGTGA. The CDR3 length is 15 residues. CDR3 DNA sequence: TGTGCCAGCAGCTTAACGGGGACACAAAATTCACCCCTCCACTTT. Its translation: CASSLTGTQNSPLHF.

The rearrangement links TRBV19 to TRBJ2-7; 8 bases line up with TRBD1. Trimming removed 6 bases from V and 1 base from J; junction bases left unmatched: 5. This CDR3 region has 14 residues. CDR1 LNHDA and CDR2 SQIVND come from the germline V gene (reference sequence). DNA of the CDR3: TGTGCCAGTAGCCCGACAGGGGTATCCTACGAGCAGTACTTC. Protein: CASSPTGVSYEQYF.

This chain joins TRBV30 and TRBJ1-5; D is unclear. This CDR3 has 14 amino acids. Germline loops: CDR1 GTSNPN, CDR2 SVGIG (reference sequence). Trimming removed 0 bases at V and 4 bases at J, with 10 bases between. The CDR3 coding sequence is TGTGCCTGGAGTGTGACGGCACAGAATCAGCCCCAGCATTTT. Amino acid sequence: CAWSVTAQNQPQHF. Based on the CDR3 plus reference TRBV30 and TRBJ1-5, the full variable domain is SQTIHQWPATLVQPVGSPLSLECTVEGTSNPNLYWYRQAAGRGLQLLFYSVGIGQISSEVPQNLSASRPQDRQFILSSKKLLLSDSGFYLCAWSVTAQNQPQHFGDGTRLSIL.

The CDR3 nucleotides read TGCAGTGCTAGCGAGTGGTATGGCTACACCTTC. As protein: CSASEWYGYTF. The chain links TRBV20-1 to TRBJ1-2; D not resolved. V lost 3 bases to trimming and J lost 5 bases, with 7 bases between them. The CDR3 has 11 amino acids. Germline assignment: CDR1 DFQATT and CDR2 SNEGSKA (reference sequence).

DNA of the CDR3: TGTGCCAGCAGCAACCATCCAGGGTATGGCTACACCTTC. Amino acid sequence: CASSNHPGYGYTF. The rearrangement uses TRBV12-3 or TRBV12-4 and TRBJ1-2; maybe TRBD1 (5 bases). Trimming cost V 6 bases and J 5 bases, with 13 bases left between them. This CDR3 contains 13 residues.

The table lists this clone with a count of one. V usage is TRBV10-1 and J usage is TRBJ1-1; D not certain. V dropped 0 bases and J dropped 0 bases, with 5 bases sitting between them. The CDR3 has 14 amino acids. Germline V gene data show CDR1 as WNHNN and CDR2 as SYGVQD (reference sequence). CDR3 DNA: TGCGCCAGCAGTGAGTCAAGCATGAACACTGAAGCTTTCTTT. Translated, it gives CASSESSMNTEAFF.

This clone has only a few counts. The CDR3 loop is CASSYVPRSPQETQYF. CDR3 bases: TGTGCCAGCAGTTACGTGCCGAGGTCCCCTCAAGAGACCCAGTACTTC. The chain employs TRBV6-5 and TRBJ2-5; D gene unclear. Deletions cut 2 bases from V and 2 bases from J, with 15 bases between. Germline-derived CDR1 and CDR2 are MNHEY and SVGAGI. The CDR3 contains 16 residues.

This clone was seen once. The rearrangement uses TRBV2 and TRBJ1-3; unclear D gene. The V end was cut by 6 bases, the J end by 0 bases, with 9 bases between. In germline, CDR1 is SNHLY, CDR2 FYNNEI. The CDR3 has 14 amino acids. The CDR3 here is CASSPRSSGNTIYF. DNA for the CDR3: TGTGCCAGCAGCCCCAGGTCCTCTGGAAACACCATATATTTT.

This chain connects TRBV5-4 to TRBJ2-2; D is possibly TRBD1 (5 bases). The CDR3 length is 12 residues. V was shortened by 3 bases and J by 5 bases, with 5 bases between the two germline ends. Germline CDR1 is SGHNT and CDR2 is YYREEE (reference sequence). The CDR3 loop is CASSSGTGELFF. DNA for the CDR3: TGTGCCAGCAGCTCAGGGACCGGGGAGCTGTTTTTT.

The genes are TRBV7-9 and TRBJ2-5, with D maybe TRBD2 (6 bases). CDR1 is SEHNR and CDR2 is FQNEAQ in the germline V gene (reference sequence). V lost 1 base and J lost 4, with 13 bases in between. The CDR3 runs 15 residues. The CDR3: CASSLDSSASETQYF. For the CDR3, the DNA is TGTGCCAGCAGCTTAGACTCTAGCGCCTCAGAGACCCAGTACTTC.